Each of the 25 T cell receptor beta chains below was sequenced from the same sample in a study of T cells in Graves' hyperthyroidism and ophthalmopathy. Amplification of TCR beta CDR3 regions used RNA as the template. Using the HTBI primer set, a first-round RT-PCR was run on the TCR CDR3. One entry per CDR3 protein, called by TCRdb with MiXCR from the multiplex PCR reads. The sample records around 690,000 distinct CDR3 sequences, less than 25% being singletons. What was sequenced was blood. These receptors were obtained from a young man with Graves' ophthalmopathy.

This clonotype appeared many times. CDR3 nucleotide sequence: TGTGCCAGCAGCCAAGCTCCGACAGCTACCTACGAGCAGTACTTC. This codes for CASSQAPTATYEQYF. The chain links TRBV14 to TRBJ2-7, with D maybe TRBD1 (5 bases). The ends were cut back, 1 base at V and 2 bases at J, with 12 bases in the middle. This CDR3 comprises 15 residues. Germline CDR1 is SGHDN and CDR2 is FVKESK.

The sample holds a few counts of this clonotype. This may come from a read error, since a much larger clone is one base off. The chain joins TRBV11-1 to TRBJ2-3; D possibly uses TRBD1 or TRBD2 (6 bases each). CDR1 and CDR2 from the germline V gene are SGHAT and FQDESV (reference sequence). CDR3 length: 17 residues. The CDR3 DNA reads TGTGTCAGCAGCTTAGCCACGAGGGGGACTAGCACAGATACGCAGTATTTT. Translation gives CVSSLATRGTSTDTQYF.

This chain connects TRBV10-3 to TRBJ2-7; 7 positions agree with TRBD1. The CDR3 contains 15 residues. V lost 3 bases, J lost 6 bases, and 11 bases stayed unmatched. Germline CDR1 ENHRY, CDR2 SYGVKD. The DNA of the CDR3 is TGTGCCATCAGTGACAGACAGGGTATGTTCCGCGAGCAGTACTTC. Its translation: CAISDRQGMFREQYF.

The chain carries TRBV19 and TRBJ1-2; tentative D call: TRBD1 (6 bases). CDR3 length equals 16 residues. V lost 3 bases and J lost 0, with 14 bases in between. Germline V lookup: CDR1 LNHDA, CDR2 SQIVND (reference sequence). The DNA of the CDR3 is TGTGCCAGTAGTATCGCCGGGACACTAACTAACTATGGCTACACCTTC. Its protein product is CASSIAGTLTNYGYTF.

This clonotype occurred many times. The CDR3 DNA reads TGTGCCAGCAGCAGGACTAGCGGGAGTGTGAACACCGGGGAGCTGTTTTTT. Translation gives CASSRTSGSVNTGELFF. The rearrangement joins TRBV4-2 to TRBJ2-2; TRBD2 agrees at 13 bases. This CDR3 spans 17 amino acids. Losses at the gene ends were 5 bases for V and 1 base for J; bases not matched to a gene: 4. In germline, CDR1 is LGHNA, CDR2 YNFKEQ.

Ten or more counts support this clonotype. This chain joins TRBV27 and TRBJ2-3, with 8 positions matching TRBD2. V was clipped by 6 bases and J by 0 bases; unmatched bases: 8. CDR1 is MNHEY, CDR2 SMNVEV, per germline (reference sequence). The CDR3 has 16 amino acids. The CDR3 DNA sequence: TGTGCCAGCAGGGCCACTAGCGGCCTAAGCACAGATACGCAGTATTTT. This encodes CASRATSGLSTDTQYF.

This chain links TRBV4-1 with TRBJ2-7, with D possibly being TRBD1 or TRBD2 (6 bases each). Germline lookup yields CDR1 MGHRA and CDR2 YSYEKL. There are 17 residues in the CDR3. Trimming removed 6 bases at V and 3 bases at J, with 24 bases between. This chain's CDR3 is CASSRIVLQGGLYEQYF. CDR3 sequence (DNA): TGCGCCAGCAGTCGAATCGTATTACAGGGAGGCCTCTACGAGCAGTACTTC.

This clonotype occurred many times. The V call is TRBV2, the J call TRBJ2-1; 14 bases match TRBD2. This CDR3 region has 13 residues. With 10 bases clipped from V and 8 bases from J, the junction kept 4 bases outside the gene matches. CDR1 SNHLY and CDR2 FYNNEI come from the germline V gene. CDR3 nucleotide sequence: TGTGCCATAGAGGGACTAGCGGGAGATGAGCAGTTCTTC. The encoded protein is CAIEGLAGDEQFF.

This chain links TRBV4-1 with TRBJ1-2; D not resolved. Germline CDR1 is MGHRA and CDR2 is YSYEKL. This CDR3 has 13 residues. The V end was cut by 4 bases, the J end by 6 bases, with 12 bases between. CDR3 nucleotide sequence: TGCGCCAGCAGCCCCGACGGGAAGAATGGCTACACCTTC. Its protein is CASSPDGKNGYTF.

This clonotype was found a few times. CDR3 nucleotide sequence: TGTGCCAGTAGTATTGGTCACCCGAACGAGCAGTACTTC. This translates into CASSIGHPNEQYF. The chain combines TRBV19 with TRBJ2-7; D gene unclear. The V end was cut by 3 bases, the J end by 5 bases, with 11 bases between. Germline V gene sequence: CDR1 LNHDA, CDR2 SQIVND (reference sequence). The CDR3 has 13 amino acids.

The chain couples TRBV12-3 or TRBV12-4 to TRBJ2-3; no definite D call. This CDR3 is built from 13 residues. V was clipped by 3 bases and J by 3 bases, with 7 bases between them. CDR3 DNA: TGTGCCAGCAGTTTTAAAGGAACAGATACGCAGTATTTT. It specifies CASSFKGTDTQYF.

The J gene is TRBJ2-3, the V gene TRBV20-1, with 9 bases matching TRBD2. V lost 5 bases, J lost 1 base, and 10 bases stayed unmatched. There are 16 residues in the CDR3. The germline gives CDR1 DFQATT, CDR2 SNEGSKA (reference sequence). CDR3 protein: CSADLAGEPRTDTQYF. The CDR3 DNA follows: TGCAGTGCTGACTTAGCGGGAGAGCCCCGCACAGATACGCAGTATTTT.

This clonotype was seen a few times. The V and J genes are TRBV19 and TRBJ1-2; D might be TRBD1 (5 bases). The CDR3 length is 13 residues. V lost 5 bases to trimming and J lost 4 bases, with 11 bases between them. CDR1 and CDR2 from the germline V gene are LNHDA and SQIVND (reference sequence). CDR3 nucleotides: TGTGCCAGTAGTTCACCAGGGCTCTATGGCTACACCTTC. Translating it yields CASSSPGLYGYTF.

The chain couples TRBV5-8 to TRBJ1-4; D call uncertain. Deletions cut 5 bases from V and 4 bases from J, with 12 bases between. This CDR3 region has 14 residues. Germline-derived CDR1 and CDR2 are SGHTS and YDEGEE. CDR3 protein: CASRPGPNNEKLFF. CDR3 DNA: TGTGCCAGCAGGCCCGGGCCCAATAATGAAAAACTGTTTTTT.

The chain is built from TRBV20-1 and TRBJ1-6; D call uncertain. Trimming left V 0 bases short and J 4 bases short, with 7 bases between. Looked up from germline, CDR1 is DFQATT and CDR2 is SNEGSKA (reference sequence). The CDR3 totals 14 residues. The CDR3 DNA reads as TGCAGTGCTAGAGAAGAGGTGTATAATTCACCCCTCCACTTT. This translates into CSAREEVYNSPLHF.

About this clonotype itself: Sequence at one end of the junction differs from germline and may be a read error. The rearrangement uses TRBV20-1 and TRBJ2-1; 10 bases agree with TRBD2. The CDR3 has 14 residues. Germline V lookup: CDR1 DFQATT, CDR2 SNEGSKA (reference sequence). The CDR3 DNA sequence: TGCAGTGCCAGAGGGCCTAGCGGGAGTAGTGAGCAGTTCTTC. Translating gives CSARGPSGSSEQFF.

This clonotype was recorded many times. This rearrangement joins TRBV12-3 or TRBV12-4 to TRBJ2-7; TRBD1 matches 7 bases. The CDR3 runs 14 residues. J gave up 5 bases and V 6 bases, and 10 bases lay outside the gene matches. Here the CDR3 reads CASSHHRGNNEQYF. The CDR3 DNA reads as TGTGCCAGCAGCCACCACAGGGGAAACAACGAGCAGTACTTC.

The rearrangement uses TRBV7-8 and TRBJ1-3; D unresolved. This CDR3 is built from 15 residues. The germline V gene has CDR1 SGHVS and CDR2 FQNEAQ. The V end lost 1 base, the J end lost 5 bases, and 12 bases lay between the germline ends. The CDR3 loop reads CASSLGAKGRNTIYF. The CDR3 DNA reads TGTGCCAGCAGCTTAGGCGCTAAGGGAAGAAACACCATATATTTT.

The rearrangement links TRBV4-1 to TRBJ2-3, with unresolved D. The germline gives CDR1 MGHRA, CDR2 YSYEKL. V lost 0 bases and J lost 1, with 8 bases in between. There are 15 residues in the CDR3. The CDR3 DNA follows: TGCGCCAGCAGCCAAGATAGCCTGCGCACAGATACGCAGTATTTT. It translates to CASSQDSLRTDTQYF.

Remarks on this clonotype: This clone may be a read error of a much larger clone one base away. The gene calls are TRBV3-1 and TRBJ1-1; D possibly corresponds to TRBD1 (5 bases). Germline loops: CDR1 LGHDT, CDR2 YNNKEL (reference sequence). Trimming removed 8 bases from V and 1 base from J, with 11 bases in between. The CDR3 loop spans 13 amino acids. CDR3 sequence (DNA): TGTGCCAGCGGCAGGGTGTCGAACACTGAAGCTTTCTTT. It codes for CASGRVSNTEAFF.

The J gene is TRBJ2-5, the V gene TRBV4-2; no firm D call. The CDR3 has 14 amino acids. The V gene's germline CDR1 is LGHNA and CDR2 YNFKEQ. V was pared by 0 bases and J by 2 bases, with 7 bases between. CDR3: CASSQDKEQETQYF. DNA for the CDR3: TGTGCCAGCAGCCAAGATAAAGAGCAAGAGACCCAGTACTTC.

This clonotype was counted at least ten times. This chain links TRBV5-1 with TRBJ1-6, with unresolved D. The CDR3 is made up of 15 amino acids. Trimming removed 0 bases from V and 10 bases from J, with 14 bases in between. Germline-derived CDR1 and CDR2 are SGHRS and YFSETQ. DNA of the CDR3: TGCGCCAGCAGCTTGGATCCTGGGATAGAGTCACCCCTCCACTTT. Amino acids: CASSLDPGIESPLHF. The whole variable domain, filled in from reference TRBV5-1 and TRBJ1-6, reads KAGVTQTPRYLIKTRGQQVTLSCSPISGHRSVSWYQQTPGQGLQFLFEYFSETQRNKGNFPGRFSGRQFSNSRSEMNVSTLELGDSALYLCASSLDPGIESPLHFGNGTRLTVT.

This clonotype was observed many times. V usage is TRBV28 and J usage is TRBJ1-1; D might be TRBD1 (5 bases). Trimming took 5 bases from V and 2 from J, leaving 15 bases between them. Germline V gene sequence: CDR1 MDHEN, CDR2 SYDVKM. CDR3 size: 15 residues. Here the CDR3 reads CASSELGTDNTEAFF. The DNA for the CDR3 is TGTGCCAGCAGTGAATTGGGGACGGACAACACTGAAGCTTTCTTT.

This clonotype has more than one count but fewer than ten. The CDR3 DNA is TGTGCCAGCAGCGTATGGCAGGGAGGCACCGGGGAGCTGTTTTTT. It is translated as CASSVWQGGTGELFF. The chain joins TRBV9 to TRBJ2-2; D might be TRBD2 (6 bases). This CDR3 contains 15 residues. In germline, CDR1 is SGDLS, CDR2 YYNGEE. The V gene lost 1 base and the J gene lost 4 bases, with 11 bases spanning the gap.

This clonotype was observed once. The chain joins TRBV11-3 to TRBJ2-1; D remains ambiguous. Trimming shortened V by 4 bases and J by 0 bases, and 13 bases separated the two germline ends. Per the germline V gene, CDR1 is SGHNT and CDR2 is YENEEA. This CDR3 region has 16 residues. CDR3 sequence: CASSSAYASSYNEQFF. CDR3 nucleotide sequence: TGTGCCAGCAGCTCCGCCTATGCAAGCTCCTACAATGAGCAGTTCTTC.